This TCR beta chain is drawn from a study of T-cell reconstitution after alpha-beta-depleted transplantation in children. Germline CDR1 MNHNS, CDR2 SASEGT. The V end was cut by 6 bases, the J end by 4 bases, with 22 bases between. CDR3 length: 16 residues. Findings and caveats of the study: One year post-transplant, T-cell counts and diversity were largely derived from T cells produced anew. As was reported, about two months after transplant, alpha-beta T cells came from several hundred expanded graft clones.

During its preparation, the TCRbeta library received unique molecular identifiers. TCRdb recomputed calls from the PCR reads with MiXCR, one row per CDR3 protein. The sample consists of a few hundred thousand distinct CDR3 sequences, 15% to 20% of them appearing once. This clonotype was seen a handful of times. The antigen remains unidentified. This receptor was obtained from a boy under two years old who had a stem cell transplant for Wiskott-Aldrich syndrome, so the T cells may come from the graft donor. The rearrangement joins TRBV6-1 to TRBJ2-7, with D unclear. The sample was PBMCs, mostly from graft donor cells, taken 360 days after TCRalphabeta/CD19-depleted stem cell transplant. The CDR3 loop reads CASRTINQLNLYEQYF. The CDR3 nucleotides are TGTGCCAGCAGAACAATAAACCAGCTAAATCTTTACGAGCAGTACTTC.